The next 14 T cell receptor beta chains were all read from a single sample in a study of CD8+ T cells in alopecia areata. The authors extracted RNA and reverse transcribed it into cDNA as the sequencing template. Assay used: immunoSEQ multiplex PCR; TCRdb lists only in-frame clones, some missing. The data show about 130,000 clones, 45% to 60% seen once. Specimen: CD4+ T cells sorted from blood, collected at week 0. These receptors originate from a human donor with alopecia areata.

This clone was picked up a small number of times. The chain links TRBV5-4 to TRBJ1-1, with a weak D call TRBD1 (5 bases). V lost 2 bases and J 1 base, leaving 6 bases between the germline ends. The CDR3 length is 13 residues. The germline V gene encodes CDR1 SGHNT and CDR2 YYREEE (reference sequence). The CDR3 DNA follows: TGTGCCAGCAGCTTTGACAGGAACACTGAAGCTTTCTTT. As protein: CASSFDRNTEAFF.

The V gene is TRBV5-1, the J gene TRBJ2-2; D possibly corresponds to TRBD1 (5 bases). V was pared by 0 bases and J by 4 bases, with 13 bases between. CDR3 size: 16 residues. Germline V gene lookup returns CDR1 SGHRS and CDR2 YFSETQ. CDR3 in DNA: TGCGCCAGCAGCTTGGCGACCTCAAGGGGCACCGGGGAGCTGTTTTTT. This sequence encodes CASSLATSRGTGELFF.

The chain recombines TRBV18 with TRBJ2-1; 8 positions match TRBD2. The J segment lost 6 bases and the V segment lost 1 base, leaving 5 bases of the junction unmatched. The V gene's germline CDR1 is KGHSH and CDR2 LQKENI. The CDR3 consists of 15 residues. The chain's CDR3 is CASSPRDGRGNEQFF. The CDR3 bases are TGTGCCAGCTCACCACGGGACGGGAGGGGCAATGAGCAGTTCTTC.

The sample holds a few counts of this clone. This sequence joins TRBV28 and TRBJ1-1; TRBD1 might be the D (5 bases). The CDR3 is 15 residues long. V was cut by 7 bases and J by 7 bases, with 22 bases left in between. CDR1 and CDR2 from the germline V gene are MDHEN and SYDVKM. The CDR3 region has the DNA TGTGCCAGCACCCTAAACACGGGGCAGGGCTTTGAAGCTTTCTTT. Protein sequence: CASTLNTGQGFEAFF.

The gene calls are TRBV7-2 and TRBJ2-3; 7 bases are a match to TRBD2. The CDR3 extends over 14 amino acids. Looked up from germline, CDR1 is SGHTA and CDR2 is FQGNSA. J gave up 4 bases and V 5 bases, and 6 bases lay outside the gene matches. CDR3 nucleotide sequence: TGTGCCAGCAGCAGAGGACTAGTTCCAGATACGCAGTATTTT. Residues: CASSRGLVPDTQYF.

The genes are TRBV6-1 and TRBJ2-1; 7 bases line up with TRBD2. Germline CDR1 is MNHNS and CDR2 is SASEGT. The CDR3 length is 16 residues. V lost 4 bases, J lost 3 bases, and 9 bases stayed unmatched. In nucleotides, the CDR3 is TGTGCCAGCAGTGGCCAGACTAGCCGTCTCTACAATGAGCAGTTCTTC. Residues: CASSGQTSRLYNEQFF.

The chain recombines TRBV4-1 with TRBJ1-1; 7 nucleotides line up with TRBD1. The length of the CDR3 is 13 residues. The trim removed 5 bases at V and 8 bases at J, leaving 8 bases unmatched. Germline CDR1 is MGHRA and CDR2 is YSYEKL. The CDR3: CASSSWDRVEAFF. DNA of the CDR3: TGCGCCAGCAGCTCTTGGGACAGAGTAGAAGCTTTCTTT.

This clone came up a few times. The V call is TRBV7-2, the J call TRBJ2-2; TRBD2 matches 10 bases. V shed 0 bases, J shed 6 bases, and the junction held 7 bases outside the gene matches. The CDR3 has 17 residues. From germline, CDR1 is SGHTA and CDR2 FQGNSA. As DNA, the CDR3 is TGTGCCAGCAGCTTAGCAGCGGGAGGGCCGATCGCCGGGGAGCTGTTTTTT. The encoded protein is CASSLAAGGPIAGELFF.

In this sample, this clone turned up a few times. This sequence joins TRBV7-2 and TRBJ2-5, with D unresolved. The length of the CDR3 is 13 residues. Trimming took off 1 base at V and 5 bases at J, with 8 bases between the two ends. Germline loops: CDR1 SGHTA, CDR2 FQGNSA. The CDR3 nucleotides read TGTGCCAGCAGCTTAGGAGTAAAGGAGACCCAGTACTTC. Amino acids: CASSLGVKETQYF.

V usage is TRBV7-2 and J usage is TRBJ2-5; 14 nucleotides match TRBD2. The trim removed 5 bases at V and 2 bases at J, leaving 10 bases unmatched. Germline values: CDR1 SGHTA, CDR2 FQGNSA. This CDR3 is 18 amino acids long. The DNA for the CDR3 is TGTGCCAGCAGCGGAACGACTAGCGGGGGGGCCCGACAAGAGACCCAGTACTTC. It is translated as CASSGTTSGGARQETQYF.

The V gene is TRBV5-6, the J gene TRBJ2-5; D is perhaps TRBD1 (5 bases). V shed 1 base and J shed 2 bases, with 9 bases lying between them. Germline V gene lookup returns CDR1 SGHDT and CDR2 YYEEEE. The CDR3 consists of 14 residues. The CDR3 region is CASSLRGRQETQYF. The CDR3 DNA reads TGTGCCAGCAGCTTGAGGGGCCGACAAGAGACCCAGTACTTC.

The V and J genes are TRBV4-1 and TRBJ1-3, with D perhaps TRBD1 (5 bases). This CDR3 is 15 amino acids long. Germline V lookup: CDR1 MGHRA, CDR2 YSYEKL. Trimming pared 0 bases from V and 1 base from J, leaving 7 bases between. DNA for the CDR3: TGCGCCAGCAGCCAAGACGGGGGATCTGGAAACACCATATATTTT. As protein: CASSQDGGSGNTIYF.

The J gene is TRBJ2-5, the V gene TRBV7-9; unclear D gene. The germline gives CDR1 SEHNR, CDR2 FQNEAQ (reference sequence). The CDR3 is 13 residues long. V lost 1 base and J 3 bases, leaving 6 bases between the germline ends. CDR3 coding DNA: TGTGCCAGCAGCTTAGGAGTGGAAGAGACCCAGTACTTC. Residues: CASSLGVEETQYF.

The rearrangement joins TRBV7-3 to TRBJ2-1, with D perhaps assigned TRBD1 or TRBD2 (6 bases each). Germline CDR1 reads SGHTA; CDR2 reads FQGTGA. There are 15 residues in the CDR3. V lost 3 bases to trimming and J lost 2 bases, with 11 bases between them. The DNA for the CDR3 is TGTGCCAGCAGCTTGAGGGGGGACCCCTACAATGAGCAGTTCTTC. As protein: CASSLRGDPYNEQFF.